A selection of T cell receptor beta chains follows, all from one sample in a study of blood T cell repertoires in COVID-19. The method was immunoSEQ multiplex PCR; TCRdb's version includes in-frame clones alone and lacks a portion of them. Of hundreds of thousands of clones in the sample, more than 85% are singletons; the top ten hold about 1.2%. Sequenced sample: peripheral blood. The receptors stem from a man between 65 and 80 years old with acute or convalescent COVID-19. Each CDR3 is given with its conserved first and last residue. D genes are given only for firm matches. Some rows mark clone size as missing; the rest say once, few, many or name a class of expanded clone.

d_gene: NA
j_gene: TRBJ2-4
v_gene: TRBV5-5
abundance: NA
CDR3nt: TGTGCCAGCAGCTTTGGAGGGAAAGACATTCAGTACTTC
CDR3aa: CASSFGGKDIQYF

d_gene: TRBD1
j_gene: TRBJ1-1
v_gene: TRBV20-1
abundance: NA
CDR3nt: TGCAGTGCTAGACGGGGACAGGGTGTTTTCTTT
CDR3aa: CSARRGQGVFF

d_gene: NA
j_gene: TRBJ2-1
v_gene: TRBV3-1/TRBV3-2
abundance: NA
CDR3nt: TGTGCCAGCAGCCACGGACAGTTGCCCAATGAGCAGTTCTTC
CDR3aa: CASSHGQLPNEQFF

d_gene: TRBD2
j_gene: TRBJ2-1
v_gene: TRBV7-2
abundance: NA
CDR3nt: TGTGCCAGCAGCGAGCGACTAGCGGGAGCCTACAATGAGCAGTTCTTC
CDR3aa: CASSERLAGAYNEQFF

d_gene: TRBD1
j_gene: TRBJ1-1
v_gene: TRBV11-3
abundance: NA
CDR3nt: TGTGCCAGCAGCTGGGACAGCGACACTGAAGCTTTCTTT
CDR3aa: CASSWDSDTEAFF

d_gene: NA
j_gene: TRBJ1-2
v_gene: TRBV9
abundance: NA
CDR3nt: TGTGCCAGCAGCGTAGTGTCAGGACAAGGCTACACCTTC
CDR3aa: CASSVVSGQGYTF

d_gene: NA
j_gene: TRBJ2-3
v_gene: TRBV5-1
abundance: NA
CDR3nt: TGCGCCAGCAGCTCATCAGATCCCACAGATACGCAGTATTTT
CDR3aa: CASSSSDPTDTQYF

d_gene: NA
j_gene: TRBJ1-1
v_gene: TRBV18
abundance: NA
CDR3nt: TGTGCCAGCTCACCAGAGGGGGTCGGGGCTTTCTTT
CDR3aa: CASSPEGVGAFF

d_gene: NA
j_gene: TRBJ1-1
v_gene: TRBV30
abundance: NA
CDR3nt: TGTGCCTGGAACAAGTACACTGAAGCTTTCTTT
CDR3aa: CAWNKYTEAFF

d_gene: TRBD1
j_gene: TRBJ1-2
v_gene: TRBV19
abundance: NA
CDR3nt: TGTGCCAGTGGACAGGGCTTCTATGGCTACACCTTC
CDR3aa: CASGQGFYGYTF

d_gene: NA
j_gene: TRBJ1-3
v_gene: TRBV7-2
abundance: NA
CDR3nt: TGTGCCAGCAGCTCAGGGGTTTCTGGAAACACCATATATTTT
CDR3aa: CASSSGVSGNTIYF

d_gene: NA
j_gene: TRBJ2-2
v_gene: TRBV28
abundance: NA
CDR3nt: TGTGCCAGCAGTTGGGTCCTCGGGAGCGGGGAGCTGTTTTTT
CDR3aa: CASSWVLGSGELFF

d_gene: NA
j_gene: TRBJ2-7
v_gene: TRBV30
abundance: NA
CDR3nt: TGTGCCTGGAGCCTTGGGGGGAGTTCGATCGTCAACGAGCAGTACTTC
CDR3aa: CAWSLGGSSIVNEQYF

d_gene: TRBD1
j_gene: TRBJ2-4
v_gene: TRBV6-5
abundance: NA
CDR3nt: TGTGCCAGCAGCACACAGGGGGCCGGTAACATTCAGTACTTC
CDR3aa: CASSTQGAGNIQYF

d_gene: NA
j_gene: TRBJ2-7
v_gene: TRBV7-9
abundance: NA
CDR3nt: TGTGCCAGCAGGGACAACCGGCAGGCCTCCTACGAGCAGTACTTC
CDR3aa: CASRDNRQASYEQYF

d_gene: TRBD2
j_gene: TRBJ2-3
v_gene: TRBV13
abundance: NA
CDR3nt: TGTGCCAGCAGCCGCCCTCTGGGGGGGAGTGGTGATACGCAGTATTTT
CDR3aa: CASSRPLGGSGDTQYF

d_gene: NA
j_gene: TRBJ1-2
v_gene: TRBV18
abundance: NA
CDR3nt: TGTGCCAGCTCACCGGCGGGAAGAAACGGCTACACCTTC
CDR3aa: CASSPAGRNGYTF

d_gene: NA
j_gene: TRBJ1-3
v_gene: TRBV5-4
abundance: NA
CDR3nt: TGTGCCAGCAGCTCCTCCCGGGGGGCTGGAACTGGAAACACCATATATTTT
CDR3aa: CASSSSRGAGTGNTIYF

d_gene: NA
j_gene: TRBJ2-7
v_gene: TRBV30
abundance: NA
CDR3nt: TGTGCCTGGAGTGGACTTCCCTACGAGCAGTACTTC
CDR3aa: CAWSGLPYEQYF

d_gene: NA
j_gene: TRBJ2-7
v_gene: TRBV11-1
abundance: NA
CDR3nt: TGTGCCAGCAAGAGGGACACCTCCTACGAGCAGTACTTC
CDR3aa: CASKRDTSYEQYF

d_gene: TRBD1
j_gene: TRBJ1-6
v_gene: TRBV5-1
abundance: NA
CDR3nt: TGCGCCAGCACCCAAGGGGGACAGGGTGCTTCACCCCTCCACTTT
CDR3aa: CASTQGGQGASPLHF

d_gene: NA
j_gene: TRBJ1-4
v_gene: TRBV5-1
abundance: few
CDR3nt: TGCGCCAGCAGCTCGTCGGGACAAGAGGGGGAAAAACTGTTTTTT
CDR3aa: CASSSSGQEGEKLFF

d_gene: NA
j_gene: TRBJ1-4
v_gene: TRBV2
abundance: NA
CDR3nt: TGTGCCAGCACCGGGGGACGCTGGAGTAGTGAAAAACTGTTTTTT
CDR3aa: CASTGGRWSSEKLFF

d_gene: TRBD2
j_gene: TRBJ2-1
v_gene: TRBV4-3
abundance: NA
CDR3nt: TGCGCCAGCAGCCTCGGACTAGCGGGCTTCAATGAGCAGTTCTTC
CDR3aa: CASSLGLAGFNEQFF

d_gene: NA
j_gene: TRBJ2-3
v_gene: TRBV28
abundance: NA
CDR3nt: TGTGCCAGCGCCCCGGGTTCCTTGGGCACAGATACGCAGTATTTT
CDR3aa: CASAPGSLGTDTQYF

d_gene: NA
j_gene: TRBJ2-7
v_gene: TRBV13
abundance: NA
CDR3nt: TGTGCCAGCAGCTTCCGTAACGCGAACTACGAGCAGTACTTC
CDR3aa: CASSFRNANYEQYF

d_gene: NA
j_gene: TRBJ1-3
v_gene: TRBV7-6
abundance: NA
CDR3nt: TGTGCCAGCAGCTTCAATCCGAGCTCTGGAAACACCATATATTTT
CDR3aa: CASSFNPSSGNTIYF

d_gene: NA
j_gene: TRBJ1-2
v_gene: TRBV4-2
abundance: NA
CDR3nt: TGTGCCAGCAGCCAAGCTTCCCCGGGCGGGAGCGGGTATGGCTACACCTTC
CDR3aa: CASSQASPGGSGYGYTF

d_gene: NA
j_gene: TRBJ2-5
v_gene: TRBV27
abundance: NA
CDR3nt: TGTGCCAGCAGTTTAGGACGGGGGTGGACCCAGTACTTC
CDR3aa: CASSLGRGWTQYF

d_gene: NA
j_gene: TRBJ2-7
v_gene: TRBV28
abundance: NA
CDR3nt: TGTGCCAGCTGCACCGGGACAACCTACGAGCAGTACTTC
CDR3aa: CASCTGTTYEQYF

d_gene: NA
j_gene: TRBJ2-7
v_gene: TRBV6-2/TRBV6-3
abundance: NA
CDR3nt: TGTGCCAGCAGTTACAAGGAGGGGATGACGGAGGGGACCTACGAGCAGTACTTC
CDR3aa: CASSYKEGMTEGTYEQYF

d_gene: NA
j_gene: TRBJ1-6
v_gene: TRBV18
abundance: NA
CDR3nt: TGTGCCAGCTCGGGCGACAGGAATTCACCCCTCCACTTT
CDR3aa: CASSGDRNSPLHF

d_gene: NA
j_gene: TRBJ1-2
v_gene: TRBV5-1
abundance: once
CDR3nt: TGCGCCAGCAGCTTGGTCGGAGATTCGTTGTATGGCTACACCTTC
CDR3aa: CASSLVGDSLYGYTF

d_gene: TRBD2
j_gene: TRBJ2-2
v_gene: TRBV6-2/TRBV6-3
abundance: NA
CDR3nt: TGTGCCAGCAGTTACTCCCGGGGGGTGGCCCCCGGGGAGCTGTTTTTT
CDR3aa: CASSYSRGVAPGELFF

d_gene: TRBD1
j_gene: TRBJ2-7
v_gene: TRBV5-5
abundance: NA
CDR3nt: TGTGCCAGCAGCTCACAGGGGGCCCGGGAGCAGTACTTC
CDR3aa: CASSSQGAREQYF

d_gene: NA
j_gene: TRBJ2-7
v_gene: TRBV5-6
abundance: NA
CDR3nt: TGTGCCAGCAGCCCCGGGTCCCCCTACGAGCAGTACTTC
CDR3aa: CASSPGSPYEQYF

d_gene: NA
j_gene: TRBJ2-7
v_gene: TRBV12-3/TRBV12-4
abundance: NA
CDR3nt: TGTGCCAGCAGTTTTGCAGGGCTCGAGCAGTACTTC
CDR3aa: CASSFAGLEQYF

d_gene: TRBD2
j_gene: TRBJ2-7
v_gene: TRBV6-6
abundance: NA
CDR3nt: TGTGCCAGCAGTCTCACCGGGACTAGCGGCATCCAAACCCCCTACGAGCAGTACTTC
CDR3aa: CASSLTGTSGIQTPYEQYF

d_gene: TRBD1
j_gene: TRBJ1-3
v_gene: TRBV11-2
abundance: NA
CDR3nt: TGTGCCAGCAGCTTTCGGGAGGGGGCATACGGAAACACCATATATTTT
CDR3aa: CASSFREGAYGNTIYF

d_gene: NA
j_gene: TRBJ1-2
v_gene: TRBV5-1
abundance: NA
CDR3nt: TGCGCCAGCAGCCTCGCGTTTGGGGCAGGGGACGACTATAACTATGGCTACACCTTC
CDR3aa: CASSLAFGAGDDYNYGYTF

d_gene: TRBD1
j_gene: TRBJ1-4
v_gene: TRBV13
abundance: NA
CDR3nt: TGTGCCAGCAGCCTCGGACAGGGGAAAAAACTGTTTTTT
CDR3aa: CASSLGQGKKLFF